The next 20 T cell receptor beta chains were all read from a single sample in a study of identical twins. TCRdb analysed the 5' RACE reads with MiXCR anew, one entry per CDR3 protein. The repertoire holds more than 400,000 distinct CDR3 sequences, with nearly 15% as singletons. Separately, the same data were catalogued under a study of yellow fever vaccine responses in identical twins.

The specimen was CD4+ T cells sorted from blood. Source of these receptors: a woman aged 18-29 years in good health.

This chain connects TRBV6-6 to TRBJ2-3; D is undetermined. From germline, CDR1 is MNHNY and CDR2 SVGAGI (reference sequence). V was shortened by 4 bases and J by 4 bases, with 9 bases between the two germline ends. This CDR3 region has 13 residues. CDR3 sequence: CASSSNVPDTQYF. The CDR3 coding sequence is TGTGCCAGCAGTTCCAATGTTCCAGATACGCAGTATTTT.

CDR3 sequence (DNA): TGTGCCAGCAGCCAACAACGGACAGGAGTTCAGCCCCAGCATTTT. It specifies CASSQQRTGVQPQHF. V usage is TRBV3-1 and J usage is TRBJ1-5, with 7 nucleotides matching TRBD1. After removal of 2 bases from V and 6 bases from J, the junction contained 7 bases not matched to a gene. The CDR3 has 15 residues. Germline CDR1 LGHDT, CDR2 YNNKEL (reference sequence).

J is TRBJ1-3 and V is TRBV28; 9 bases are shared with TRBD1. Trimming took 3 bases from V and 4 from J; bases not matched to a gene: 7. The CDR3 runs 16 residues. The germline V gene encodes CDR1 MDHEN and CDR2 SYDVKM. As DNA, the CDR3 is TGTGCCAGCAGTTTGATCTGGACAGGGGTCGGAAACACCATATATTTT. This encodes CASSLIWTGVGNTIYF.

A few counts support this clonotype. The rearrangement uses TRBV11-2 and TRBJ1-5; possibly TRBD1 for D (6 bases). The V and J ends lost 5 bases and 1 base respectively, with 9 bases between them. The germline V gene encodes CDR1 SGHAT and CDR2 FQNNGV. CDR3 length equals 14 residues. CDR3 region: CASSHGQSNQPQHF. Here the CDR3 DNA reads TGTGCCAGCAGCCACGGACAGAGCAATCAGCCCCAGCATTTT.

In this sample, this clonotype turned up a few times. This chain uses TRBV10-3 with TRBJ2-1; TRBD2 aligns across 9 bases. V lost 8 bases, J lost 9 bases, and 8 bases stayed unmatched. Germline V CDR1 and CDR2: ENHRY, SYGVKD. The CDR3 length is 13 residues. The CDR3 DNA follows: TGTGCCATCTCCAGCGGGGGGCGGCTTGAGCAGTTCTTC. Its protein is CAISSGGRLEQFF.

J is TRBJ1-1 and V is TRBV5-5; D uncertain. Germline loops: CDR1 SGHKS, CDR2 YYEKEE (reference sequence). V was clipped by 4 bases and J by 5 bases, with 15 bases between them. The CDR3 has 14 residues. The CDR3 is CASSPEVTATEAFF. As DNA, the CDR3 is TGTGCCAGCAGCCCGGAGGTAACCGCGACTGAAGCTTTCTTT. Full variable domain (remainder filled in from reference TRBV5-5 and TRBJ1-1): DAGVTQSPTHLIKTRGQQVTLRCSPISGHKSVSWYQQVLGQGPQFIFQYYEKEERGRGNFPDRFSARQFPNYSSELNVNALLLGDSALYLCASSPEVTATEAFFGQGTRLTVV.

This clonotype showed up just once. The chain carries TRBV2 and TRBJ1-3, with unresolved D. Trimming stripped 7 bases from V and 0 bases from J, with 4 bases between. Germline CDR1 SNHLY, CDR2 FYNNEI. The CDR3 covers 12 residues. The CDR3 loop is CASTSSGNTIYF. The DNA of the CDR3 is TGTGCCAGCACTAGCTCTGGAAACACCATATATTTT.

This clonotype was picked up a small number of times. The J gene is TRBJ1-1, the V gene TRBV16, with D perhaps TRBD1 (5 bases). Germline V CDR1 and CDR2: KGHSY, FQNENV. V gave up 4 bases and J gave up 6 bases, with 15 bases separating them. The CDR3 spans 14 residues. The CDR3 DNA is TGTGCCAGCAGCCGAAGAGGGGTCGGGGCTGAAGCTTTCTTT. Amino acid sequence: CASSRRGVGAEAFF.

The V call is TRBV20-1, the J call TRBJ2-6, with a tentative D call TRBD1 (5 bases). The CDR3 is 18 residues long. CDR1 and CDR2 from the germline V gene are DFQATT and SNEGSKA (reference sequence). The ends were cut back, 0 bases at V and 2 bases at J, with 17 bases in the middle. This chain's CDR3 is CSARDRLKGKTGANVLTF. The DNA for the CDR3 is TGCAGTGCTAGAGATAGGTTGAAGGGGAAAACTGGGGCCAACGTCCTGACTTTC.

This clonotype was seen only a few times. The chain joins TRBV4-1 to TRBJ2-1; possible D gene TRBD2, 5 bases. Trimming took 0 bases from V and 10 from J, leaving 22 bases between them. CDR1 and CDR2 from the germline V gene are MGHRA and YSYEKL. The CDR3 covers 17 residues. This chain's CDR3 is CASSQDRASQPSAEQFF. CDR3 coding DNA: TGCGCCAGCAGCCAAGATCGGGCTAGCCAACCGTCGGCCGAGCAGTTCTTC.

The chain links TRBV20-1 to TRBJ1-4, with a possible D match to TRBD1 (6 bases). Trimming removed 6 bases from V and 7 bases from J, with 18 bases in between. This CDR3 is built from 14 residues. Germline CDR1 DFQATT, CDR2 SNEGSKA (reference sequence). The CDR3 region is CSARTPGVGEKLFF. As DNA, the CDR3 is TGCAGTGCCAGAACACCAGGGGTTGGTGAAAAACTGTTTTTT.

Many counts were recorded for this clonotype. The chain recombines TRBV6-2 or TRBV6-3 with TRBJ2-2; 10 bases line up with TRBD2. The V segment lost 0 bases and the J segment 6 bases; nucleotides outside the gene matches: 4. The CDR3 consists of 16 residues. Germline-derived CDR1 and CDR2 are MNHEY and SVGEGT. The CDR3, as DNA: TGTGCCAGCAGTTACTCCCTAGCGGGAGTCCCCGGGGAGCTGTTTTTT. It translates to CASSYSLAGVPGELFF.

This clonotype occurred many times. The V and J genes are TRBV5-1 and TRBJ2-5, with 7 bases identical to TRBD2. Germline CDR1 and CDR2: SGHRS and YFSETQ. The length of the CDR3 is 15 residues. V shed 3 bases and J 4 bases; nucleotides not matched to a gene: 9. In DNA form, the CDR3 reads TGCGCCAGCAGCTCCACGGGAGGCCAGCTAGAGACCCAGTACTTC. Its protein product is CASSSTGGQLETQYF.

There are a few counts of this clonotype. V gene TRBV13 combines with J gene TRBJ2-3, with D perhaps matching TRBD1 (6 bases). V lost 1 base and J lost 2, with 13 bases in between. The CDR3 runs to 16 residues. Germline-derived CDR1 and CDR2 are PRHDT and FYEKMQ (reference sequence). The chain's CDR3 is CASSLDLGAITDTQYF. CDR3 bases: TGTGCCAGCAGCTTAGATCTGGGGGCCATCACAGATACGCAGTATTTT.

The chain links TRBV14 to TRBJ2-6, with TRBD1 matching over 10 bases. This CDR3 is built from 18 residues. In germline, CDR1 is SGHDN, CDR2 FVKESK. The junction had 8 bases not matched to a gene; V was cut back by 4 bases and J by 2 bases. CDR3 sequence reads: CASSRTTGGWAGANVLTF. CDR3 nucleotide sequence: TGTGCCAGCAGCCGGACGACAGGGGGCTGGGCTGGGGCCAACGTCCTGACTTTC.

The chain employs TRBV9 and TRBJ1-1; D may be TRBD1 (5 bases). V was pared by 0 bases and J by 5 bases, with 14 bases between. CDR1 is SGDLS, CDR2 YYNGEE, per germline. This CDR3 is built from 15 residues. The DNA for the CDR3 is TGTGCCAGCAGCGTAGACATCTGGGGCGAAACTGAAGCTTTCTTT. Translated: CASSVDIWGETEAFF.

This clonotype has just a few counts. The genes are TRBV12-3 or TRBV12-4 and TRBJ2-7; either TRBD1 or TRBD2 may supply D (5 bases each). The CDR3 is made up of 15 amino acids. Trimming took 1 base from V and 4 from J, leaving 14 bases between them. The CDR3 DNA is TGTGCCAGCAGTTTAGAAGGAGGCAGGGCGTACGAGCAGTACTTC. Protein product: CASSLEGGRAYEQYF.

This clonotype turned up a few times. One end of the junction does not line up with germline, which may come from a read error. The chain combines TRBV24-1 with TRBJ2-1, with 7 bases identical to TRBD2. Looked up from germline, CDR1 is KGHDR and CDR2 is SFDVKD. The CDR3 is made up of 13 amino acids. The CDR3 protein is CATSDLSGTIVLF. CDR3 DNA: TGTGCCACCAGTGATTTGTCAGGGACTATAGTACTCTTC.

This sequence joins TRBV12-3 or TRBV12-4 and TRBJ2-5, with 7 bases fitting TRBD1. The CDR3 spans 14 residues. V lost 3 bases and J lost 13; bases outside the gene matches: 14. The CDR3 here is CASSFSGTEGSRYF. For the CDR3, the DNA is TGTGCCAGCAGTTTCTCCGGGACAGAAGGATCTCGGTACTTC.

In this sample, this clonotype turned up once. The V and J genes are TRBV6-1 and TRBJ1-5; D unclear. Trimming pared 6 bases from V and 2 bases from J, leaving 8 bases between. CDR1 MNHNS and CDR2 SASEGT come from the germline V gene. The CDR3 extends over 13 amino acids. The CDR3 DNA follows: TGTGCCAGCAGAAGAGACCGCAATCAGCCCCAGCATTTT. It codes for CASRRDRNQPQHF.